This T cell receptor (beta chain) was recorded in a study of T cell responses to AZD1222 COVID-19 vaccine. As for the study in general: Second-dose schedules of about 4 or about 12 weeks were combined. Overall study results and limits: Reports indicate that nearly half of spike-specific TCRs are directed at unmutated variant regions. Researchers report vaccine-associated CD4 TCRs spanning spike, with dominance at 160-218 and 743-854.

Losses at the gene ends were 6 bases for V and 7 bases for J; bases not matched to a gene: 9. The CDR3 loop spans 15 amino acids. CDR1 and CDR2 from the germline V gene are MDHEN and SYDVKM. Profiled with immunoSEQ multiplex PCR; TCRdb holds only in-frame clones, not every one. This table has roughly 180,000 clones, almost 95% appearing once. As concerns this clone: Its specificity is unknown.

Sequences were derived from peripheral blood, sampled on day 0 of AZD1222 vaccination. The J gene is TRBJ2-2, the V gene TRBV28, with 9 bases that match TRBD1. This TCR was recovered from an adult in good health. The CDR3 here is CASRRPGQGFGELFF. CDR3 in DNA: TGTGCCAGCAGGCGGCCGGGACAGGGCTTCGGGGAGCTGTTTTTT.